This TCR beta chain is from a study of T cell responses to AZD1222 COVID-19 vaccine. Study outcomes and limitations: Mapped onto spike, vaccine-associated CD4 TCRs spanned it and were dominant at 160-218 and 743-854.

On this clone: Its antigen is currently unknown.

Data came from immunoSEQ multiplex PCR; TCRdb stores just in-frame clones and leaves some out. Among 98,000 or so clones listed, around 85% were seen once. Looked up from germline, CDR1 is SGHNT and CDR2 is YENEEA. V was clipped by 5 bases and J by 4 bases; unmatched bases: 3. The CDR3 has 13 residues. Sequences were derived from peripheral blood, sampled 28 days after the second AZD1222 dose. The receptor was derived from an adult who received the AZD1222 COVID-19 vaccine. The rearrangement uses TRBV11-3 and TRBJ1-2; TRBD1 aligns across 8 bases. CDR3 region: CASSRTGLYGYTF. Written as DNA, the CDR3 is TGTGCCAGCAGCCGGACAGGGCTCTATGGCTACACCTTC. Using reference TRBV11-3 and TRBJ1-2 for the parts outside the CDR3, the full variable domain is EAGVVQSPRYKIIEKKQPVAFWCNPISGHNTLYWYLQNLGQGPELLIRYENEEAVDDSQLPKDRFSAERLKGVDSTLKIQPAELGDSAVYLCASSRTGLYGYTFGSGTRLTVV.